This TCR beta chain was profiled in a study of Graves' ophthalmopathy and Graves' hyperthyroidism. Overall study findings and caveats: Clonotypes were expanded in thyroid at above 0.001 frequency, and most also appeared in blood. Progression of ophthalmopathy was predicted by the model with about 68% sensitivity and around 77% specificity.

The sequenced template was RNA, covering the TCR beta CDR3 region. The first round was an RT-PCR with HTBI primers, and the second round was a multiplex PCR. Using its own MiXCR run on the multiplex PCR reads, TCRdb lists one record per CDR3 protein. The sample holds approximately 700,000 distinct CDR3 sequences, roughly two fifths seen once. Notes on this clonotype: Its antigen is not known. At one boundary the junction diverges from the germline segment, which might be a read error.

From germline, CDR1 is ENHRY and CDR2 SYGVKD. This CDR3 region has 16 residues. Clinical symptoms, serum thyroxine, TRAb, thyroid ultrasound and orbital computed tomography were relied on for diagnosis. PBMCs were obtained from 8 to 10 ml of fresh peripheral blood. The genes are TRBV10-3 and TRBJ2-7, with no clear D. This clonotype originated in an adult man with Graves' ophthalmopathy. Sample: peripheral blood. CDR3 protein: CASSYSTAEGPREQYF. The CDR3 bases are TGTGCCAGCAGTTACTCGACGGCGGAAGGACCCCGCGAGCAGTACTTC.